This T cell receptor (beta chain) is from a study of blood T cells in healthy people across ages. The authors ran a second PCR of 7 to 11 cycles using a sample-barcoded 5' primer and a J-beta primer mix. TCRdb independently ran MiXCR on the 5' RACE reads; one entry per CDR3 protein. The table has over 700,000 distinct CDR3 sequences, roughly 50% seen once. This clonotype came up many times. The CDR3 runs to 15 residues. V was cut by 4 bases and J by 0 bases, with 14 bases left in between. Germline V gene sequence: CDR1 SGHRS, CDR2 YFSETQ. The sequenced sample was blood. The TCR comes from a man aged 80 or over in good health. The gene calls are TRBV5-1 and TRBJ2-7; a possible D gene is TRBD2 (6 bases). This CDR3 is CASSPGLASSYEQYF. CDR3 in DNA: TGCGCCAGCAGCCCGGGGCTAGCGAGCTCCTACGAGCAGTACTTC.